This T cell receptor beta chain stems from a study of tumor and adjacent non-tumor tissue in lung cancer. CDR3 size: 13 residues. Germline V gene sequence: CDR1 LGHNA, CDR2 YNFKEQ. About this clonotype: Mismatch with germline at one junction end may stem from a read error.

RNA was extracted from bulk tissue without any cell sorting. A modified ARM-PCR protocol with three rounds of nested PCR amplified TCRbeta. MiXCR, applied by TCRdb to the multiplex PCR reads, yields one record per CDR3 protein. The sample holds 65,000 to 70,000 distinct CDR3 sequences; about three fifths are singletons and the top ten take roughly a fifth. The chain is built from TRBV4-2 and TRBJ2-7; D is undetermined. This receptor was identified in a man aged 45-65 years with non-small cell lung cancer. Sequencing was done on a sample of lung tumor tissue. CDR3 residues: CARSQGPFNEQYF. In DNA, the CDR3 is TGTGCCAGGAGCCAAGGCCCCTTCAACGAGCAATACTTC.